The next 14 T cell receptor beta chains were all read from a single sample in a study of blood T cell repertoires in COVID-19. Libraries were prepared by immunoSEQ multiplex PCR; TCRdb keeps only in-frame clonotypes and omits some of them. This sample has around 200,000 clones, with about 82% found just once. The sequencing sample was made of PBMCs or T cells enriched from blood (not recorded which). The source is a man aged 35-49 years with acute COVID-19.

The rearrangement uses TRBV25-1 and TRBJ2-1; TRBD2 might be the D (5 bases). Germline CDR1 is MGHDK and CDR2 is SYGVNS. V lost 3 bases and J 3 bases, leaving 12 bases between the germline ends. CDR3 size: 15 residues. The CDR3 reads CASSDGRTLYNEQFF. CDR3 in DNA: TGTGCCAGCAGTGATGGGCGGACTCTCTACAATGAGCAGTTCTTC.

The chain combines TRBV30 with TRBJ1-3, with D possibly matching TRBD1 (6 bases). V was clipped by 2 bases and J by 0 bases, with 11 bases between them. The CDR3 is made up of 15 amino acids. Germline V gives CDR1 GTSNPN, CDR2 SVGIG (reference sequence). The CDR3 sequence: CAWSFGQPSGNTIYF. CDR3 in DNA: TGTGCCTGGAGTTTTGGACAGCCCTCTGGAAACACCATATATTTT.

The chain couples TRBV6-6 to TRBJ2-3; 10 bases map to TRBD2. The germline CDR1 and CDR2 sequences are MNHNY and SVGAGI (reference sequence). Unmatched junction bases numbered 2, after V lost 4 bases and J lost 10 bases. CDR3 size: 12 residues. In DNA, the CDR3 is TGTGCCAGCAGTTCCACTAGCGGGGCGCAGTATTTT. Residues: CASSSTSGAQYF.

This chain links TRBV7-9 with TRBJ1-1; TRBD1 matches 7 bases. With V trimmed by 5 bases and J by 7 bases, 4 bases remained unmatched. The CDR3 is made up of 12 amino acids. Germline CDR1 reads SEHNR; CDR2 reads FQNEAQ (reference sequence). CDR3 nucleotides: TGTGCCAGCAGCACGGGACAGAGTGAAGCTTTCTTT. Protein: CASSTGQSEAFF.

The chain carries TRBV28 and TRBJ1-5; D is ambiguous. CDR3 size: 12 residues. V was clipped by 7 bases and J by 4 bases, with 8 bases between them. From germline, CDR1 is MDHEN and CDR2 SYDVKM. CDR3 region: CASTFPNQPQHF. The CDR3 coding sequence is TGTGCCAGCACTTTTCCAAATCAGCCCCAGCATTTT. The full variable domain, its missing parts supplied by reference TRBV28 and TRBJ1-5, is DVKVTQSSRYLVKRTGEKVFLECVQDMDHENMFWYRQDPGLGLRLIYFSYDVKMKEKGDIPEGYSVSREKKERFSLILESASTNQTSMYLCASTFPNQPQHFGDGTRLSIL.

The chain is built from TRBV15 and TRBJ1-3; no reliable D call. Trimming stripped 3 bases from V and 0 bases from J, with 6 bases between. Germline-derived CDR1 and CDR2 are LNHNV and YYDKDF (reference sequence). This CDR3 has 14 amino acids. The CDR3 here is CATSREYSGNTIYF. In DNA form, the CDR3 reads TGTGCCACCAGCAGGGAGTACTCTGGAAACACCATATATTTT.

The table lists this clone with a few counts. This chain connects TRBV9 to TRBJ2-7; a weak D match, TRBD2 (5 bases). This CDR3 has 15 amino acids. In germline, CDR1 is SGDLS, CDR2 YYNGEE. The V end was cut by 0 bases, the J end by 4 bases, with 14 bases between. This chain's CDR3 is CASSVVASKEYEQYF. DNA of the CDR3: TGTGCCAGCAGCGTAGTGGCTAGCAAGGAGTACGAGCAGTACTTC.

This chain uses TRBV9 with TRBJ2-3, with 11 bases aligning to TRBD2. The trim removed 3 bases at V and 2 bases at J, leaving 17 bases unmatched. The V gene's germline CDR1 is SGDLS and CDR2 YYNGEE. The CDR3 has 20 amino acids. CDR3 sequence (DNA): TGTGCCAGCAGCGCGGGGGTAGCGGGAGGGGGACAATCTCTCACAGATACGCAGTATTTT. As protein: CASSAGVAGGGQSLTDTQYF.

The CDR3 here is CASSVLQAGYTF. CDR3 coding DNA: TGTGCCAGCAGCGTCCTGCAGGCTGGCTACACCTTC. The chain couples TRBV28 to TRBJ1-2; D ambiguous. CDR3 length: 12 amino acids. V dropped 6 bases and J dropped 7 bases, with 12 bases sitting between them. Per the germline V gene, CDR1 is MDHEN and CDR2 is SYDVKM.

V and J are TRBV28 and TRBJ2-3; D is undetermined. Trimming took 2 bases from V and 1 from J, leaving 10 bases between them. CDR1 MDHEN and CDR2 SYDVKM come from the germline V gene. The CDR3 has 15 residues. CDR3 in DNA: TGTGCCAGCAGTTTACATCAGGAAGGCACAGATACGCAGTATTTT. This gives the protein CASSLHQEGTDTQYF.

CDR3 protein: CASSSIAGGGYEQYF. The CDR3 DNA sequence: TGTGCCAGCAGCTCCATAGCGGGAGGGGGCTACGAGCAGTACTTC. The chain joins TRBV13 to TRBJ2-7, with 11 bases lining up with TRBD2. With V trimmed by 4 bases and J by 3 bases, 5 bases remained unmatched. This CDR3 has 15 amino acids. Germline CDR1 and CDR2: PRHDT and FYEKMQ (reference sequence). The full variable domain, with the rest looked up from reference TRBV13 and TRBJ2-7, is AAGVIQSPRHLIKEKRETATLKCYPIPRHDTVYWYQQGPGQDPQFLISFYEKMQSDKGSIPDRFSAQQFSDYHSELNMSSLELGDSALYFCASSSIAGGGYEQYFGPGTRLTVT.

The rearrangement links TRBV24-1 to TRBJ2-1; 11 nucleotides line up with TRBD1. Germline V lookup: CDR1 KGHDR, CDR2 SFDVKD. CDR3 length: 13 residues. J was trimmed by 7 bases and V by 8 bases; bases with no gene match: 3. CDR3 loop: CATKDRGLNEQFF. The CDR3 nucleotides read TGTGCCACCAAGGACAGGGGGCTAAATGAGCAGTTCTTC.

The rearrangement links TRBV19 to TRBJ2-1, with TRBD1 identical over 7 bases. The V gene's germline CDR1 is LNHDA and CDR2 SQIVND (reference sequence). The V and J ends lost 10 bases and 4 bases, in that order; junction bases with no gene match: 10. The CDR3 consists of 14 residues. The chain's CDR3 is CATQGTAKYNEQFF. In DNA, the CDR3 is TGTGCCACCCAAGGGACAGCGAAGTACAATGAGCAGTTCTTC.

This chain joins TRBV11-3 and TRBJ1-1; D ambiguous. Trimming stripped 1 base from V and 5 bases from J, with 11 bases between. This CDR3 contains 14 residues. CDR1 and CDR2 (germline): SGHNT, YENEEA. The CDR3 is CASSLGSGVTEAFF. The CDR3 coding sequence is TGTGCCAGCAGCTTAGGTTCGGGAGTTACTGAAGCTTTCTTT.